The 11 T cell receptor beta chains below all came from one sample that was sequenced in a study of blood T cell repertoires in COVID-19. The method was immunoSEQ multiplex PCR; TCRdb's version includes in-frame clones alone and lacks a portion of them. The sample consists of hundreds of thousands of clones, about 85% of them appearing once. Source material: peripheral blood. Receptor source: a woman in her late teens or twenties who had recovered from COVID-19.

The chain uses TRBV15 and TRBJ1-6; 8 bases agree with TRBD1. Germline CDR1 is LNHNV and CDR2 is YYDKDF (reference sequence). This CDR3 is built from 15 residues. The trim removed 3 bases at V and 8 bases at J, leaving 6 bases unmatched. The CDR3 is CATSRGQESYSPLHF. CDR3 sequence (DNA): TGTGCCACCAGCAGGGGACAGGAATCCTATTCACCCCTCCACTTT.

V and J are TRBV19 and TRBJ1-5; no clear D. Germline values: CDR1 LNHDA, CDR2 SQIVND (reference sequence). This CDR3 is 14 amino acids long. V was shortened by 5 bases and J by 3 bases, with 11 bases between the two germline ends. The DNA for the CDR3 is TGTGCCAGTAGTGCTAGGTCGGCCAATCAGCCCCAGCATTTT. Residues: CASSARSANQPQHF.

The chain joins TRBV3-1 (or the pseudogene TRBV3-2) to TRBJ2-7; TRBD1 matches at 8 bases. The CDR3 sequence is 14 residues long. With V trimmed by 3 bases and J by 3 bases, 4 bases remained unmatched. Germline CDR1 reads LGHDT; CDR2 reads YNNKEL (reference sequence). This chain's CDR3 is CASSHSTGDYEQYF. The CDR3 DNA is TGTGCCAGCAGCCATTCGACAGGGGACTACGAGCAGTACTTC.

V is TRBV6-5 and J is TRBJ1-5, with TRBD1 as a possible D gene (5 bases). This CDR3 contains 14 residues. The germline gives CDR1 MNHEY, CDR2 SVGAGI. The V and J ends lost 0 bases and 3 bases respectively, with 6 bases between them. The CDR3, as DNA: TGTGCCAGCAGTTACTCACAGGTCAATCAGCCCCAGCATTTT. This sequence encodes CASSYSQVNQPQHF.

V is TRBV11-3 and J is TRBJ2-2, with D possibly being TRBD1 (5 bases). Germline V CDR1 and CDR2: SGHNT, YENEEA. The CDR3 spans 13 residues. V lost 5 bases to trimming and J lost 7 bases, with 11 bases between them. The DNA for the CDR3 is TGTGCCAGCAGCCCCTGGGGCGGCGGGGAGCTGTTTTTT. Translation: CASSPWGGGELFF.

The chain employs TRBV10-3 and TRBJ2-7; weak D call: TRBD2 (5 bases). The CDR3 sequence is 11 residues long. Deletions cut 2 bases from V and 6 bases from J, with 5 bases between. Germline V gives CDR1 ENHRY, CDR2 SYGVKD. The CDR3 spells CAISEGSEQYF. DNA of the CDR3: TGTGCCATCAGTGAGGGGAGCGAGCAGTACTTC.

The genes are TRBV7-8 and TRBJ1-2; D is unresolved. V lost 4 bases and J lost 10, with 22 bases in between. The CDR3 has 15 residues. The germline CDR1 and CDR2 sequences are SGHVS and FQNEAQ. The CDR3 region is CASSSTSTRGFVYTF. CDR3 in DNA: TGTGCCAGCAGCTCAACGTCGACACGGGGTTTTGTCTACACCTTC. The variable domain in full, with the rest retrieved from reference TRBV7-8 and TRBJ1-2, is GAGVSQSPRYKVAKRGQDVALRCDPISGHVSLFWYQQALGQGPEFLTYFQNEAQLDKSGLPSDRFFAERPEGSVSTLKIQRTQQEDSAVYLCASSSTSTRGFVYTFGSGTRLTVV.

This clone was recorded a few times. The V call is TRBV6-5, the J call TRBJ1-2, with 7 bases fitting TRBD1. The CDR3 extends over 14 amino acids. Germline V gene data show CDR1 as MNHEY and CDR2 as SVGAGI. The junction had 5 bases not matched to a gene; V was cut back by 3 bases and J by 4 bases. The CDR3 region is CASSYRQGPYGYTF. The DNA for the CDR3 is TGTGCCAGCAGTTATAGACAGGGACCCTATGGCTACACCTTC.

The chain links TRBV27 to TRBJ1-2; D call uncertain. Looked up from germline, CDR1 is MNHEY and CDR2 is SMNVEV (reference sequence). The V end was cut by 5 bases, the J end by 6 bases, with 22 bases between. The CDR3 consists of 16 residues. CDR3 coding DNA: TGTGCCAGCAGTCTTATCCTGACCGACAAAACGGATGGCTACACCTTC. The encoded protein is CASSLILTDKTDGYTF.

The chain uses TRBV6-6 and TRBJ2-3, with 13 bases matching TRBD2. The CDR3 loop spans 15 amino acids. V was clipped by 6 bases and J by 6 bases; unmatched bases: 6. Germline V gene lookup returns CDR1 MNHNY and CDR2 SVGAGI (reference sequence). The CDR3 bases are TGTGCCAGCAGCACGACTAGCGGGAGGTCGGATACGCAGTATTTT. The encoded protein is CASSTTSGRSDTQYF.

This clone has only one observation. The chain is built from TRBV9 and TRBJ1-3; D ambiguous. Germline V CDR1 and CDR2: SGDLS, YYNGEE. Deletions cut 5 bases from V and 8 bases from J, with 11 bases between. This CDR3 region has 12 residues. For the CDR3, the DNA is TGTGCCAGCAGTATTCTCGGGGACACCATATATTTT. This codes for CASSILGDTIYF. Complete variable domain (other parts from reference TRBV9 and TRBJ1-3): DSGVTQTPKHLITATGQRVTLRCSPRSGDLSVYWYQQSLDQGLQFLIQYYNGEERAKGNILERFSAQQFPDLHSELNLSSLELGDSALYFCASSILGDTIYFGEGSWLTVV.